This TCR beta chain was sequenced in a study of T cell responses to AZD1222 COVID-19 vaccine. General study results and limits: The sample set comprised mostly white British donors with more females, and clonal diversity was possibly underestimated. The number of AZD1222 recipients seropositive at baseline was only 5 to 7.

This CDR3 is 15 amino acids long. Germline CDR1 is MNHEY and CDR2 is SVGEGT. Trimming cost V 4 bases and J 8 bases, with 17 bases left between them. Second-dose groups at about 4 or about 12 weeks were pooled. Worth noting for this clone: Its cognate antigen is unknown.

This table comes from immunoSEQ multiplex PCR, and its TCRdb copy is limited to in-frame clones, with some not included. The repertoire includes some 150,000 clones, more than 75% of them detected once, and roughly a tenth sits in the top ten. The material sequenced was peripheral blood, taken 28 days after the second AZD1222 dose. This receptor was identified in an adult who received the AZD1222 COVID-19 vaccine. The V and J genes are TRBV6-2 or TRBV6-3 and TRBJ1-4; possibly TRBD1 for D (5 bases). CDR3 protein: CASSSGTRRREKLFF. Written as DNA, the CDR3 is TGTGCCAGCAGTTCAGGGACTCGACGTCGGGAAAAACTGTTTTTT.